This T cell receptor (beta chain) was found in a study of T cell responses to AZD1222 COVID-19 vaccine. Study-wide points: The reported proportion of spike-specific TCRs targeting unmutated variant regions was nearly half. Vaccination with two AZD1222 doses was followed by a rise in Spike-specific TCR breadth and depth. Mostly white British, mostly female donors; authors suggested clonal diversity may be underestimated.

The CDR3 contains 14 residues. CDR1 is SGHAT and CDR2 is FQNNGV in the germline V gene. Deletions cut 5 bases from V and 6 bases from J, with 16 bases between. As regards this clone: Its target is not known.

Sequenced by immunoSEQ multiplex PCR; TCRdb stores in-frame clones only, minus some. The sample lists roughly 130,000 clones, around 94% occurring once. The chain uses TRBV11-2 and TRBJ1-1, with no clear D. The TCR originated in an adult in good health. This specimen consisted of peripheral blood, obtained on day 0 of AZD1222 vaccination. The CDR3 DNA reads TGTGCCAGCAGCCCGTATCTGAGAGGCCCTGAAGCTTTCTTT. It encodes CASSPYLRGPEAFF.